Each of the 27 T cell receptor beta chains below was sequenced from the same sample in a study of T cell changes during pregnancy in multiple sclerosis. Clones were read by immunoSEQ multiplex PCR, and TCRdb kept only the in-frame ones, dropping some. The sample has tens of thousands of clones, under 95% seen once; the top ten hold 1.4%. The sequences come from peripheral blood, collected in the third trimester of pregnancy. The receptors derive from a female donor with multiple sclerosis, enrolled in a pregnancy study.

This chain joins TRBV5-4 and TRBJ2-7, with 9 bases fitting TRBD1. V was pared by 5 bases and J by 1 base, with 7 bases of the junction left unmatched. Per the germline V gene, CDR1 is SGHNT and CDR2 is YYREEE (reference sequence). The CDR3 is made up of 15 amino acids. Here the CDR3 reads CASSPSGTGSYEQYF. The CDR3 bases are TGTGCCAGCAGTCCCTCCGGGACAGGGTCCTACGAGCAGTACTTC.

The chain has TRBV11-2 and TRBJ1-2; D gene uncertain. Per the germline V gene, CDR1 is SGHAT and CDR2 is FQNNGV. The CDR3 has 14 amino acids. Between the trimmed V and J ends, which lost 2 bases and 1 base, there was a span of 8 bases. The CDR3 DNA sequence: TGTGCCAGCAGCTTATTCACGGTTAACTATGGCTACACCTTC. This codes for CASSLFTVNYGYTF.

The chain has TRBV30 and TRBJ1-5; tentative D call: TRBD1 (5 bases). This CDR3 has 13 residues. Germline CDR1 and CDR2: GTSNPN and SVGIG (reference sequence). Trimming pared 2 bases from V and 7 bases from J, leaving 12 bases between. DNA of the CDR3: TGTGCCTGGAGTCTGGGGCTATGGCAGCCCCAGCATTTT. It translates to CAWSLGLWQPQHF.

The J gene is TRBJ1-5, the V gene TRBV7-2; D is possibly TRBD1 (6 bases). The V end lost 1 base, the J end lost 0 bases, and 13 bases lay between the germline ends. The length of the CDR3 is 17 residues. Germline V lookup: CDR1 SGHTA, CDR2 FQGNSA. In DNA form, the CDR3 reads TGTGCCAGCAGCTTAGTTTACAGGGCCGATAGCAATCAGCCCCAGCATTTT. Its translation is CASSLVYRADSNQPQHF.

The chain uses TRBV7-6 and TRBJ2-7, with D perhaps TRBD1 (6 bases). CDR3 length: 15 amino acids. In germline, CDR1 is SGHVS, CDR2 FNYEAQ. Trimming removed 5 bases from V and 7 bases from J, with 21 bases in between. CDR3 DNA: TGTGCCAGCAGCATCCACTTCCAGGGGACCTCTGAGCAGTACTTC. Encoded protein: CASSIHFQGTSEQYF.

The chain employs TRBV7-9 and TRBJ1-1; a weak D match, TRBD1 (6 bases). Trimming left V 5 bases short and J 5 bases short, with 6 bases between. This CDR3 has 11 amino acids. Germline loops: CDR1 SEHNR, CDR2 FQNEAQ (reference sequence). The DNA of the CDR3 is TGTGCCAGCAGCAGGGGGACTGAAGCTTTCTTT. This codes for CASSRGTEAFF.

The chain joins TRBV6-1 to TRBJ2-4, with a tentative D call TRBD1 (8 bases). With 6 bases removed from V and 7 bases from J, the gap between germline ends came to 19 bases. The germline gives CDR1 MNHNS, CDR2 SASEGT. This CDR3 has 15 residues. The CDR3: CASSLIDRGGNIQYF. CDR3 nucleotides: TGTGCCAGCAGCCTTATCGACAGGGGAGGGAACATTCAGTACTTC.

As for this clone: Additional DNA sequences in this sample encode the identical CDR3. The CDR3 region is CASSLEGAGETQYF. DNA for the CDR3: TGCGCCAGCAGCTTGGAGGGGGCAGGGGAGACCCAGTACTTC. The V gene is TRBV5-1, the J gene TRBJ2-5; TRBD1 matches 7 bases. With 0 bases clipped from V and 5 bases from J, the junction kept 4 bases outside the gene matches. The germline CDR1 and CDR2 sequences are SGHRS and YFSETQ. The CDR3 length is 14 residues.

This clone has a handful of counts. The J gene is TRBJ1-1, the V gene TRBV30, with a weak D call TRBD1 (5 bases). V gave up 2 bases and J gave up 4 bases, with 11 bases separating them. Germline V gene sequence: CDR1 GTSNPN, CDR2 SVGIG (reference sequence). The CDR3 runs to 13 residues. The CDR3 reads CAWSWVGGTEAFF. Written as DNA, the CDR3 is TGTGCCTGGAGTTGGGTGGGGGGCACTGAAGCTTTCTTT.

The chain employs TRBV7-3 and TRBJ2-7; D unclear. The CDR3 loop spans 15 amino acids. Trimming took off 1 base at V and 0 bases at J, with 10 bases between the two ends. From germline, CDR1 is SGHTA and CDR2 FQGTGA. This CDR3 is CASSLRAPSSYEQYF. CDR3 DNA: TGTGCCAGCAGCTTAAGGGCCCCAAGCTCCTACGAGCAGTACTTC.

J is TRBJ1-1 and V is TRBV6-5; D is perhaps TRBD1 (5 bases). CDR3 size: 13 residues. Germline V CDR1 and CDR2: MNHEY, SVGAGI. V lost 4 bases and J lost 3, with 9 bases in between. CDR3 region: CASSSTGYTEAFF. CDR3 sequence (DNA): TGTGCCAGCAGTTCAACAGGTTACACTGAAGCTTTCTTT.

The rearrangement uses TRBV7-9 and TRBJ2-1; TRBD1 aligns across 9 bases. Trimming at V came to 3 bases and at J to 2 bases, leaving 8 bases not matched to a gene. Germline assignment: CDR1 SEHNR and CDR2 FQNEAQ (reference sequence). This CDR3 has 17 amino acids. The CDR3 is CASSFSRTGGAYNEQFF. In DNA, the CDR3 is TGTGCCAGCAGCTTTTCTCGAACAGGGGGCGCCTACAATGAGCAGTTCTTC.

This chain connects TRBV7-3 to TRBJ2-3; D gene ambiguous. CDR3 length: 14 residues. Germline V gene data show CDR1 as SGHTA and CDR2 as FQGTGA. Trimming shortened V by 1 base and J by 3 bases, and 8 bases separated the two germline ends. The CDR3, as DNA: TGTGCCAGCAGCTTAAGTTCGGGTACAGATACGCAGTATTTT. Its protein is CASSLSSGTDTQYF.

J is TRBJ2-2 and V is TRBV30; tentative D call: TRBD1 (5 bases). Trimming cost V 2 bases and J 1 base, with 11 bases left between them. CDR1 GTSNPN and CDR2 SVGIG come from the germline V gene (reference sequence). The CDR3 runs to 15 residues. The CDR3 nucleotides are TGTGCCTGGAGTTTTGGACACTTGAACACCGGGGAGCTGTTTTTT. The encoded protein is CAWSFGHLNTGELFF.

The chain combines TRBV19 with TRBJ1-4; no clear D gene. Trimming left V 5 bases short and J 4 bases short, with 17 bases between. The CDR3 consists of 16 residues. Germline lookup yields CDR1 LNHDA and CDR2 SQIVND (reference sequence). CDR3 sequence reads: CASSLSKTYLNEKLFF. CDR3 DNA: TGTGCCAGTAGTCTAAGCAAGACATACCTTAATGAAAAACTGTTTTTT.

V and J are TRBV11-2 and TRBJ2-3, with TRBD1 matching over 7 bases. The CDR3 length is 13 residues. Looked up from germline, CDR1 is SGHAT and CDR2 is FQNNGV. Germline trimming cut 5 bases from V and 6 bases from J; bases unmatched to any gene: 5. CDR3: CASSPWDSDTQYF. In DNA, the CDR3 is TGTGCCAGCAGCCCCTGGGACAGCGATACGCAGTATTTT.

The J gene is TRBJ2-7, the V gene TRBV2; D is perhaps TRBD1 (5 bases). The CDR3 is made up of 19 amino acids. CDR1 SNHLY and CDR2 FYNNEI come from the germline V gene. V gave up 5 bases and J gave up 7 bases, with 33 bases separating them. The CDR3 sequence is CASSTNLARVSSGSYEQYF. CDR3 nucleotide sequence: TGTGCCAGCAGTACAAACTTAGCCAGGGTCTCCTCTGGGTCGTATGAGCAGTACTTC. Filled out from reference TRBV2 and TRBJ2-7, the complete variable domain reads EPEVTQTPSHQVTQMGQEVILRCVPISNHLYFYWYRQILGQKVEFLVSFYNNEISEKSEIFDDQFSVERPDGSNFTLKIRSTKLEDSAMYFCASSTNLARVSSGSYEQYFGPGTRLTVT.

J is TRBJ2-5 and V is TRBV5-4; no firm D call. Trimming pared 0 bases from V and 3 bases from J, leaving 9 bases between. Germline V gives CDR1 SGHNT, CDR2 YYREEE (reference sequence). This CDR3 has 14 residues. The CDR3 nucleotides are TGTGCCAGCAGCTTGGTTGCAGAGGAAGAGACCCAGTACTTC. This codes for CASSLVAEEETQYF. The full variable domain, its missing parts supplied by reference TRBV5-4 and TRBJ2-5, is ETGVTQSPTHLIKTRGQQVTLRCSSQSGHNTVSWYQQALGQGPQFIFQYYREEENGRGNFPPRFSGLQFPNYSSELNVNALELDDSALYLCASSLVAEEETQYFGPGTRLLVL.

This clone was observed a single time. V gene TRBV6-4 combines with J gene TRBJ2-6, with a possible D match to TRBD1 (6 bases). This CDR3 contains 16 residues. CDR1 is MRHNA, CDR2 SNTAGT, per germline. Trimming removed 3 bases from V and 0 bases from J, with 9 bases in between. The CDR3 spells CASSETGLSGANVLTF. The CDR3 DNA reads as TGTGCCAGCAGTGAAACAGGGCTCTCTGGGGCCAACGTCCTGACTTTC.

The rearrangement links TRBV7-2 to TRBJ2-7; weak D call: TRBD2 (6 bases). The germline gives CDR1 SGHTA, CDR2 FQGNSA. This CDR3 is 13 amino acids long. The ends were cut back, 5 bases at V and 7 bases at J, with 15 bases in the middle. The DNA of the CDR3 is TGTGCCAGCAGCCCACCCCTAGGGAGGGAGCAGTACTTC. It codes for CASSPPLGREQYF.

CDR3 sequence (DNA): TGTGCCAGCGGGGGGTGGGGGGAGAACACTGAAGCTTTCTTT. Protein product: CASGGWGENTEAFF. The V and J genes are TRBV25-1 and TRBJ1-1, with D perhaps TRBD1 (5 bases). The V and J ends lost 8 bases and 1 base respectively, with 14 bases between them. The CDR3 extends over 14 amino acids. Germline CDR1 MGHDK, CDR2 SYGVNS.

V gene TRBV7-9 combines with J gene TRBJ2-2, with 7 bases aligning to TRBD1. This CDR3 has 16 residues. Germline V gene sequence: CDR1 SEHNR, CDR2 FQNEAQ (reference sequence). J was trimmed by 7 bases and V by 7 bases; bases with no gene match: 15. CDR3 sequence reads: CASTSLGDRGVGELFF. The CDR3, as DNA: TGTGCCAGCACCTCATTAGGGGACAGAGGGGTCGGGGAGCTGTTTTTT.

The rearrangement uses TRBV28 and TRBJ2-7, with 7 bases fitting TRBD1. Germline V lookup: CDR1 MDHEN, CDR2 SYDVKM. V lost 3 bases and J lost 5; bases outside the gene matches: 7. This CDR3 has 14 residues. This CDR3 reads CASSLEGGGNEQYF. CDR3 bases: TGTGCCAGCAGTTTGGAAGGGGGCGGTAACGAGCAGTACTTC.

CDR3 coding DNA: TGTGCCAGCAGCCCTCGTGGAGGGCGGGTCATGGAGACCCAGTACTTC. This encodes CASSPRGGRVMETQYF. V and J are TRBV27 and TRBJ2-5; tentatively, D is TRBD2 (6 bases). The V and J ends lost 6 bases and 5 bases respectively, with 22 bases between them. The CDR3 has 16 amino acids. From germline, CDR1 is MNHEY and CDR2 SMNVEV (reference sequence).

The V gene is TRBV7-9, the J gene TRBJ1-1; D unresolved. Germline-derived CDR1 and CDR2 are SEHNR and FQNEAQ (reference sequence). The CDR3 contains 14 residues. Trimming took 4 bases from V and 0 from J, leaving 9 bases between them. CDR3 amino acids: CASSYLTVNTEAFF. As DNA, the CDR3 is TGTGCCAGCAGCTACCTCACGGTGAACACTGAAGCTTTCTTT.

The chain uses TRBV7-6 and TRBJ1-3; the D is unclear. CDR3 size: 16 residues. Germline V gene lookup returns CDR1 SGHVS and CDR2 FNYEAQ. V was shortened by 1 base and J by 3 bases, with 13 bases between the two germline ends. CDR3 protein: CASSLEGGGLGNTIYF. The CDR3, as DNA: TGTGCCAGCAGCTTAGAGGGAGGAGGGCTTGGAAACACCATATATTTT.

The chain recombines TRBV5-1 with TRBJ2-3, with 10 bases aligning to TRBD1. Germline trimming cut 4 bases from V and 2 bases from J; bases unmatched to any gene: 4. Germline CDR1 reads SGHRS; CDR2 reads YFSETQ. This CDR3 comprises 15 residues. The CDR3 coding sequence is TGCGCCAGCAGCCCAGGGACAGGGGCCACAGATACGCAGTATTTT. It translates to CASSPGTGATDTQYF.